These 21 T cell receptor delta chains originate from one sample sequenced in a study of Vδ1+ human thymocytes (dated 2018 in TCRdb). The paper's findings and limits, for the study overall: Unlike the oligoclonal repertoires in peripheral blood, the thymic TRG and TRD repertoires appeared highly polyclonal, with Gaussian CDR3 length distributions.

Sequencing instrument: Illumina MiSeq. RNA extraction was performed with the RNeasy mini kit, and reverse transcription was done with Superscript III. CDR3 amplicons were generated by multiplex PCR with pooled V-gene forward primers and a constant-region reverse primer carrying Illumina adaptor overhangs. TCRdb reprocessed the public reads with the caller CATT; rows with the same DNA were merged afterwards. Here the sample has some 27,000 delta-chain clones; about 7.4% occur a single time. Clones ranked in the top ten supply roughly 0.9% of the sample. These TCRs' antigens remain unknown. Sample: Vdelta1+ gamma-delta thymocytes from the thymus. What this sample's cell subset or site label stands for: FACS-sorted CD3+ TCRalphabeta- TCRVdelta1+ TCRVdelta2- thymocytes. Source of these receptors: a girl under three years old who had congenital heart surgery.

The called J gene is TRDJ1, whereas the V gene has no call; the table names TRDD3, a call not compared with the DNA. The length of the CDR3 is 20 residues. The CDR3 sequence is CALGELVGFPPWGGYAKLIF. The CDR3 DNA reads TGTGCTCTTGGGGAACTAGTAGGCTTCCCGCCGTGGGGGGGATACGCTAAACTCATCTTT.

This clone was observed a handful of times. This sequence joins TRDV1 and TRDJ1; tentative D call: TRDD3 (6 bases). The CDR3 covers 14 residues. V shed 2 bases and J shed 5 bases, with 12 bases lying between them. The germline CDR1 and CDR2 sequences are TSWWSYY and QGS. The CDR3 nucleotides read TGTGCTCTTGGGGAAATGTCGGATACTGATAAACTCATCTTT. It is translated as CALGEMSDTDKLIF.

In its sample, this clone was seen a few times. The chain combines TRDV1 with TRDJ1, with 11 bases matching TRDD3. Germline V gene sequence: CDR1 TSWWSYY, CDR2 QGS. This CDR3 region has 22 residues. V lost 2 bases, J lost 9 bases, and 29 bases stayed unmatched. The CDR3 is CALGEAGFLRGLLGDIENELIF. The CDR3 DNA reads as TGTGCTCTTGGGGAAGCCGGGTTCCTCCGAGGCTTACTGGGGGATATTGAGAATGAACTCATCTTT.

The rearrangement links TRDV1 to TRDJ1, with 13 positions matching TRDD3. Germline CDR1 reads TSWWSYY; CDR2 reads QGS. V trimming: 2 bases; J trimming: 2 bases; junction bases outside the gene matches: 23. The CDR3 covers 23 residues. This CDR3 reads CALGEGLASLVVLGDTPTDKLIF. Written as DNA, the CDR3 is TGTGCTCTTGGGGAAGGTTTAGCTTCCCTGGTTGTACTGGGGGATACGCCAACCGATAAACTCATCTTT.

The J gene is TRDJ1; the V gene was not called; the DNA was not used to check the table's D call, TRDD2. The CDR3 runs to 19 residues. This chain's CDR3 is CALGDVLPSYIRGSVGLIF. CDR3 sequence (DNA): TGTGCTCTTGGGGACGTCCTGCCTTCCTACATCAGGGGGTCAGTAGGGCTCATCTTT.

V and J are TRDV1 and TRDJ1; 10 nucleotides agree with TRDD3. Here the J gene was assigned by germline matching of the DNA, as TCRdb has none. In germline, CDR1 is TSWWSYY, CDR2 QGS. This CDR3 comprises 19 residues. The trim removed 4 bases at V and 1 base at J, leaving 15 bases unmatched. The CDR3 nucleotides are TGTGCTCTTGGGGGTTCAAGGGTGCCTACTGGGGGATTCACCGATAAACTCATCTTT. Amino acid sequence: CALGGSRVPTGGFTDKLIF.

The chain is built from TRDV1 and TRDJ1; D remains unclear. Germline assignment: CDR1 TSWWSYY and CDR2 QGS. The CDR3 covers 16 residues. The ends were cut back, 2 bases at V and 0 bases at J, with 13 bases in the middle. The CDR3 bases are TGTGCTCTTGGGGAATTCGGGCCAATTGACACCGATAAACTCATCTTT. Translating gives CALGEFGPIDTDKLIF.

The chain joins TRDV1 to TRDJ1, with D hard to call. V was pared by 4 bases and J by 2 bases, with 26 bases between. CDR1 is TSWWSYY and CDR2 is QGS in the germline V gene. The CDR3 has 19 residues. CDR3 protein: CALGVHPIGVTRRTDKLIF. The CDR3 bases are TGTGCTCTTGGGGTTCATCCCATAGGGGTCACCAGGAGGACCGATAAACTCATCTTT.

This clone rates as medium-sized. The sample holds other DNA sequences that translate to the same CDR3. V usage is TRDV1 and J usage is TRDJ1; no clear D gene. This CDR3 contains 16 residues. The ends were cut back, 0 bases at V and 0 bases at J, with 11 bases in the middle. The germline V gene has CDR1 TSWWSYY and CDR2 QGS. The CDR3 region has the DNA TGTGCTCTTGGGGAACTACGTGGGCTATACACCGATAAACTCATCTTT. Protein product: CALGELRGLYTDKLIF.

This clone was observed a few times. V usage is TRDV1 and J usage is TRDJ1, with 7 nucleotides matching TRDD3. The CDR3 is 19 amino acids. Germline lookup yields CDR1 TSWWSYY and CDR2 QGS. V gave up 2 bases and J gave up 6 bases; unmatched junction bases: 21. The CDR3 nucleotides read TGTGCTCTTGGGGAAGGCAAGGTCCTAGGTGATGGGGGAAACAATAAACTCATCTTT. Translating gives CALGEGKVLGDGGNNKLIF.

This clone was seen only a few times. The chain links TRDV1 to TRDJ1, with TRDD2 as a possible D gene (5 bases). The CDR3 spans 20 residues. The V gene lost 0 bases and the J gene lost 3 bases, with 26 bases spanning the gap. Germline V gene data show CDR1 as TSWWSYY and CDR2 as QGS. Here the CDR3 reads CALGELPFYSRKSTSDKLIF. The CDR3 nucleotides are TGTGCTCTTGGGGAACTTCCCTTCTACTCAAGGAAAAGTACGTCCGATAAACTCATCTTT.

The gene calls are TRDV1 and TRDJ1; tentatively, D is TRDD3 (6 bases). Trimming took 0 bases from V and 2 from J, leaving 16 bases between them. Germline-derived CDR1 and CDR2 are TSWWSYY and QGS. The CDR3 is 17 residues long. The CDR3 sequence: CALGELARGSLTDKLIF. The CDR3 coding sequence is TGTGCTCTTGGGGAACTTGCCCGGGGATCACTAACCGATAAACTCATCTTT.

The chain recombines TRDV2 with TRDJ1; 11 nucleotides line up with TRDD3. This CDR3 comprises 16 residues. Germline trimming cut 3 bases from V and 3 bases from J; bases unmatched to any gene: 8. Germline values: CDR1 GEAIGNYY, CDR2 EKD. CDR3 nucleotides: TGTGCCTGTGACGCACTGGGGGATAAGAAGGCCGATAAACTCATCTTT. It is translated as CACDALGDKKADKLIF.

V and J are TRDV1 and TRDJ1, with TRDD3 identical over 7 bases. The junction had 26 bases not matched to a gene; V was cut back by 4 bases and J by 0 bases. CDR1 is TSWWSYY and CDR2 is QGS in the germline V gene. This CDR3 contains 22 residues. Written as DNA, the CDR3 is TGTGCTCTTGGGGGCTTTCTGGCGGGGGATGTCGGGCCCGATTCGGACACCGATAAACTCATCTTT. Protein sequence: CALGGFLAGDVGPDSDTDKLIF.

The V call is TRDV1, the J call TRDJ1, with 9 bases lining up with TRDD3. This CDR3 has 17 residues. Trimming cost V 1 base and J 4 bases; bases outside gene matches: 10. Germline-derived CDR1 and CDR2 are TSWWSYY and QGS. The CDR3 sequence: CALGEPRLGDVLDKLIF. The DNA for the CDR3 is TGTGCTCTTGGGGAACCGAGGCTGGGGGATGTTCTCGATAAACTCATCTTT.

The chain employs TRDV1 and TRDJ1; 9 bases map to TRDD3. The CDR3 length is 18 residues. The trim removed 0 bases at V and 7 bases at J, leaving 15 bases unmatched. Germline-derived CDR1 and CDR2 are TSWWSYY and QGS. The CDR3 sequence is CALGELPTVLGDGGKLIF. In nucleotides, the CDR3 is TGTGCTCTTGGGGAACTTCCCACCGTCCTGGGGGATGGCGGTAAACTCATCTTT.

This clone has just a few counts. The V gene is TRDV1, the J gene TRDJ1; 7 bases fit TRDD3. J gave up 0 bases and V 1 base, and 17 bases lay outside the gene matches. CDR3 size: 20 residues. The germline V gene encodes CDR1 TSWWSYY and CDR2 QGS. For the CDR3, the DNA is TGTGCTCTTGGGGAACCCTCCCCTTCTCTGTACTGGGGAAACACCGATAAACTCATCTTT. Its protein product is CALGEPSPSLYWGNTDKLIF.

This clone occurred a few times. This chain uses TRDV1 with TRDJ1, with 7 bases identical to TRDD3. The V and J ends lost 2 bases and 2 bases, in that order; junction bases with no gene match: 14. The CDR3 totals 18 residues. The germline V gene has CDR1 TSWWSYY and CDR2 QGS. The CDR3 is CALGEGVAYYWGTDKLIF. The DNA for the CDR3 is TGTGCTCTTGGGGAAGGAGTCGCCTACTACTGGGGAACCGATAAACTCATCTTT.

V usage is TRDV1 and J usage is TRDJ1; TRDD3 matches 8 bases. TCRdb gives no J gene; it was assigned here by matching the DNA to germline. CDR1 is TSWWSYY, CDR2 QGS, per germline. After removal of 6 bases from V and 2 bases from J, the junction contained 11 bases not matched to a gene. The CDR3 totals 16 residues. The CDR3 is CALGGEIRDTTDKLIF. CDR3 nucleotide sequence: TGTGCTCTTGGCGGGGAGATCCGGGATACGACCGATAAACTCATCTTT.

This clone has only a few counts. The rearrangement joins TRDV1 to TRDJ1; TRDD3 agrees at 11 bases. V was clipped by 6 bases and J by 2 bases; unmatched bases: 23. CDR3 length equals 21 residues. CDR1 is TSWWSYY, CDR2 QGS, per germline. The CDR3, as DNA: TGTGCTCTTGGTTTAAAGGGTCCTACCCACTGGGGGATAGTTGTGACCGATAAACTCATCTTT. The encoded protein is CALGLKGPTHWGIVVTDKLIF.

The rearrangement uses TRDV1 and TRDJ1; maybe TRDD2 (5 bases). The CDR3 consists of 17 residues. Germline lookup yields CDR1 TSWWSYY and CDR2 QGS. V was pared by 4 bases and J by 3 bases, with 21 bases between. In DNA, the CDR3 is TGTGCTCTTGGGGTCCATTCCTTACCCCGTAATGCCGATAAACTCATCTTT. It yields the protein CALGVHSLPRNADKLIF.